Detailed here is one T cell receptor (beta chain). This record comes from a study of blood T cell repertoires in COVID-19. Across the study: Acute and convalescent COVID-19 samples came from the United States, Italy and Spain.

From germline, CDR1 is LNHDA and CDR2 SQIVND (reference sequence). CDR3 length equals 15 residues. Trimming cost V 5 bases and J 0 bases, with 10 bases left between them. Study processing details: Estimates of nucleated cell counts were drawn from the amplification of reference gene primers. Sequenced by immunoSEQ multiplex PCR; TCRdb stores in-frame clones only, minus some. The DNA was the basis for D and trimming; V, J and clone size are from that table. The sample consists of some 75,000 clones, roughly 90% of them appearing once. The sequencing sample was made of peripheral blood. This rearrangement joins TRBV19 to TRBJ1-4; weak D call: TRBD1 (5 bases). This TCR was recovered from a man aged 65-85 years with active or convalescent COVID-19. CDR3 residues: CASSPRQSTNEKLFF. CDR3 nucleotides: TGTGCCAGTAGTCCCCGACAGTCAACTAATGAAAAACTGTTTTTT.